This TCR beta chain came from a study of shared clonotypes between healthy human individuals. About this clone itself: No antigen is known for it.

Overall study results and limits: Unshared clonotypes carried lower generation probabilities than those common to all four donors. Represented diversity, genetic and exposure-history alike, was limited by few donors.

A deep-level run was used for the assay. It was around 220 ng DNA, 28,000 or so T cell genomes, that sorted-subset replicate PCRs used. Libraries were prepared by immunoSEQ multiplex PCR; TCRdb keeps only in-frame clonotypes and omits some of them. The table lists approximately 530,000 clones, 90% to 96% of them singletons. Germline CDR1 reads MGHDK; CDR2 reads SYGVNS. V lost 1 base, J lost 7 bases, and 12 bases stayed unmatched. The CDR3 length is 17 residues. The clonotype originates from a woman aged 25 to 39 in good health. The gene calls are TRBV25-1 and TRBJ2-2, with TRBD2 matching over 7 bases. The material sequenced was naive CD4+ T cells sorted from blood. The subset is: CD45RA+ positively selected. CDR3: CASSESKAGTWSGELFF. The CDR3 coding sequence is TGTGCCAGCAGTGAATCAAAAGCGGGGACTTGGAGCGGGGAGCTGTTTTTT.